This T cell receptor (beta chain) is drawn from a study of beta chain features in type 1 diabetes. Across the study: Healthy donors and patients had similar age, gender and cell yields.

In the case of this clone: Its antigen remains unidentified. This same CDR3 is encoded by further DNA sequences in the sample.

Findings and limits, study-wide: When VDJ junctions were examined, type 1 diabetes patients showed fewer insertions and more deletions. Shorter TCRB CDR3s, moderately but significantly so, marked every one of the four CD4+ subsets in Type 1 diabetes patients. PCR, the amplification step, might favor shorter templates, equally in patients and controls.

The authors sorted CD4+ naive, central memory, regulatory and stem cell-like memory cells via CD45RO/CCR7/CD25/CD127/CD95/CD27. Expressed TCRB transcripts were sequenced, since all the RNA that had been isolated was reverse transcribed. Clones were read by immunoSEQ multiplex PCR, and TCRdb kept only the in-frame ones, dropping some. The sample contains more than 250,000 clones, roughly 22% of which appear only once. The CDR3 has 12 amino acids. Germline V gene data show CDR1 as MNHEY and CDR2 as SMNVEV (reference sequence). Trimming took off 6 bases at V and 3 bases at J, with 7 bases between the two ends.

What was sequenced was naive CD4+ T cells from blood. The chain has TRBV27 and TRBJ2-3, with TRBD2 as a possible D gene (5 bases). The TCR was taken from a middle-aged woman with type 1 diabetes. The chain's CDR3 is CASSPGTDTQYF. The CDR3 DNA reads TGTGCCAGCAGCCCGGGGACAGATACGCAGTATTTT.